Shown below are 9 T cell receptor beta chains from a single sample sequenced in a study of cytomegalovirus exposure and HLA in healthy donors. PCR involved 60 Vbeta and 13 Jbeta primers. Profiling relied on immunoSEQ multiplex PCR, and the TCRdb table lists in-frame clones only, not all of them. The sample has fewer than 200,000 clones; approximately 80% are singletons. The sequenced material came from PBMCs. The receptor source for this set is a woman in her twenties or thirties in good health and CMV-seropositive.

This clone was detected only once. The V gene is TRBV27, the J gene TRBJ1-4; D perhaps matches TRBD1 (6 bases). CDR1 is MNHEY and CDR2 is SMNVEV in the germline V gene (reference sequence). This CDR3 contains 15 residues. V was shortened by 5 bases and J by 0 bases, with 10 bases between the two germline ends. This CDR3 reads CASSARTATNEKLFF. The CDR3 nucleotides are TGTGCCAGCAGTGCCCGGACAGCAACTAATGAAAAACTGTTTTTT.

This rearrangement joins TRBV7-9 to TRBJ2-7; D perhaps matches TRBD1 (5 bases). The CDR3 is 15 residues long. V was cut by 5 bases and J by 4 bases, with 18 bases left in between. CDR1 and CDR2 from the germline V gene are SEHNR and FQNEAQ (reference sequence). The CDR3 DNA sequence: TGTGCCAGCAGCCCACTCTCCGGACAAGGGTACGAGCAGTACTTC. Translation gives CASSPLSGQGYEQYF.

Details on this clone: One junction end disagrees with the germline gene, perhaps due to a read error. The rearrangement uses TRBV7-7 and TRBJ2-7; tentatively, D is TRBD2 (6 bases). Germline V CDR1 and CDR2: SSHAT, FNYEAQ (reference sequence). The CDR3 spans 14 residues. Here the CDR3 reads CASRLGGDSYEQYF. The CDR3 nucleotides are TGTGCTAGCAGATTGGGGGGAGATTCCTACGAGCAGTACTTC.

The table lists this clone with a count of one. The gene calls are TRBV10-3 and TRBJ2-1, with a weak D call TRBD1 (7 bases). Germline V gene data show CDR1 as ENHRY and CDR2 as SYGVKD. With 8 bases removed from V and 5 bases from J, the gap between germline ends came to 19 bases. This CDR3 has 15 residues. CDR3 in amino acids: CAIGRDSRYDNEQFF. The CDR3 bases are TGTGCCATCGGGCGGGACAGTCGATATGACAATGAGCAGTTCTTC.

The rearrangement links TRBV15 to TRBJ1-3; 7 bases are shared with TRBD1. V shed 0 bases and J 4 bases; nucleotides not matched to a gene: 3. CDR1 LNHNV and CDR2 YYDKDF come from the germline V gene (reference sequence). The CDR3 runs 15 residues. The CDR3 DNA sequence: TGTGCCACCAGCAGAGACCGGGACAGAGGAAACACCATATATTTT. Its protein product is CATSRDRDRGNTIYF. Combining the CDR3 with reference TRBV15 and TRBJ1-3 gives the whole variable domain DAMVIQNPRYQVTQFGKPVTLSCSQTLNHNVMYWYQQKSSQAPKLLFHYYDKDFNNEADTPDNFQSRRPNTSFCFLDIRSPGLGDTAMYLCATSRDRDRGNTIYFGEGSWLTVV.

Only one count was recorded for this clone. CDR3 coding DNA: TGTGCCAGCAGGGGGGACAGCAGCTCCTACAATGAGCAGTTCTTC. Translation gives CASRGDSSSYNEQFF. The genes are TRBV28 and TRBJ2-1; 7 bases are shared with TRBD1. The CDR3 length is 15 residues. Germline assignment: CDR1 MDHEN and CDR2 SYDVKM. The junction had 5 bases not matched to a gene; V was cut back by 6 bases and J by 0 bases.

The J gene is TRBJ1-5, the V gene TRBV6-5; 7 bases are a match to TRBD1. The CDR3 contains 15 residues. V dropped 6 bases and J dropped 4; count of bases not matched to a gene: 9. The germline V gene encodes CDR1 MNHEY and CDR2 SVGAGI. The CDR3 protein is CASSSDRTLNQPQHF. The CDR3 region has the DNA TGTGCCAGCAGCTCGGACAGGACTTTGAATCAGCCCCAGCATTTT.

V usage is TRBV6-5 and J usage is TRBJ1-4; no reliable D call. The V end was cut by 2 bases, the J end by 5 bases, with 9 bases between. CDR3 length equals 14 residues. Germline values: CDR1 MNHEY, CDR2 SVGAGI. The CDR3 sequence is CASSYAGHNEKLFF. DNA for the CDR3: TGTGCCAGCAGTTACGCGGGCCACAATGAAAAACTGTTTTTT.

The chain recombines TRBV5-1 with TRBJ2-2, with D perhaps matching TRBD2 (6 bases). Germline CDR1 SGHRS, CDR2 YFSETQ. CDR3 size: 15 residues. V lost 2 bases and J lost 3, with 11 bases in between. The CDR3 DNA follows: TGCGCCAGCAGCTTTGGCGGGAAGGACACCGGGGAGCTGTTTTTT. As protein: CASSFGGKDTGELFF.